This TCR beta chain was sequenced during a study of siplizumab effects on memory and regulatory T cells. Across the whole study: The pairing of mixed lymphocyte reactions set siplizumab at around 1 ug/mL against the absence of drug.

The CDR3 spans 15 residues. Germline CDR1 and CDR2: MNHGY and SVAAGI. Trimming took 2 bases from V and 2 from J, leaving 13 bases between them. Comment on this clone: Its antigen is unidentified.

Coculturing was carried out on the mixed lymphocyte reaction cells. It lasted approximately six days and was done at 37°C. The table came from immunoSEQ multiplex PCR; TCRdb's copy has only in-frame clones and leaves some out. In the table there are 9,900 or so clones, 40% to 55% of which are singletons. V usage is TRBV6-9 and J usage is TRBJ2-7; D unclear. The sequenced sample was CFSE-low (dividing) CD4+ T cells sorted from an allogeneic mixed lymphocyte reaction. The TCR was taken from a human donor in good health; the cells came from an allogeneic mixed lymphocyte reaction. In DNA, the CDR3 is TGTGCCAGCAGTTATAGGGCGGCAAACCCCTACGAGCAGTACTTC. This codes for CASSYRAANPYEQYF.